These T cell receptor beta chains were read from a single sample in a study of beta chain features in type 1 diabetes. The method was immunoSEQ multiplex PCR; TCRdb's version includes in-frame clones alone and lacks a portion of them. The sample yields 600,000 to 700,000 clones, around 12% seen once. The specimen was naive CD4+ T cells from blood. These receptors all come from a man aged 30 to 39 with type 1 diabetes. CDR3s include the opening cysteine and the closing phenylalanine or tryptophan. The D gene is left open where the match is weak. Part of the rows lack a size; the others show once, few, many or a class for expanded clones.

size: few
V: TRBV5-1
J: TRBJ2-7
D: -
length: 14
CDR3: CASSSGPGSREQYF
DNA: TGCGCCAGCAGCTCCGGACCTGGCTCGAGAGAGCAGTACTTC

size: -
V: TRBV5-6
J: TRBJ2-3
D: TRBD2
length: 15
CDR3: CASSLEGRSGVTQYF
DNA: TGTGCCAGCAGCTTGGAGGGTCGGAGCGGGGTTACGCAGTATTTT

size: -
V: TRBV10-3
J: TRBJ2-6
D: TRBD1
length: 16
CDR3: CAISRQGEAGANVLTF
DNA: TGTGCCATCAGCCGACAGGGTGAAGCTGGGGCCAACGTCCTGACTTTC

size: few
V: TRBV6-1
J: TRBJ2-5
D: -
length: 14
CDR3: CASSEQRFQETQYF
DNA: TGTGCCAGCAGTGAACAGCGGTTCCAAGAGACCCAGTACTTC

size: -
V: TRBV10-3
J: TRBJ2-1
D: -
length: 13
CDR3: CATLGAATAEQFF
DNA: TGTGCCACCTTAGGGGCAGCGACTGCTGAGCAGTTCTTC

size: -
V: TRBV30
J: TRBJ2-1
D: TRBD1
length: 15
CDR3: CAWSVSTGGWSEQFF
DNA: TGTGCCTGGAGTGTAAGTACAGGGGGCTGGAGTGAGCAGTTCTTC

size: few
V: TRBV5-1
J: TRBJ1-1
D: -
length: 12
CDR3: CASSPPGTEAFF
DNA: TGCGCCAGCAGCCCCCCGGGCACTGAAGCTTTCTTT

size: -
V: TRBV9
J: TRBJ2-5
D: -
length: 15
CDR3: CASSVAGQKVGTQYF
DNA: TGTGCCAGCAGCGTAGCGGGGCAGAAAGTAGGGACCCAGTACTTC

size: -
V: TRBV2
J: TRBJ2-7
D: -
length: 12
CDR3: CASSEEGIEQYF
DNA: TGTGCCAGCAGTGAGGAAGGGATCGAGCAGTACTTC

size: -
V: TRBV7-9
J: TRBJ1-2
D: -
length: 14
CDR3: CASSRDQPYYGYTF
DNA: TGTGCCAGCAGCCGGGATCAACCCTACTATGGCTACACCTTC

size: few
V: TRBV6-5
J: TRBJ2-1
D: -
length: 15
CDR3: CASSFFPGSNNEQFF
DNA: TGTGCCAGCAGTTTTTTCCCCGGATCCAACAATGAGCAGTTCTTC

size: few
V: TRBV7-6
J: TRBJ2-1
D: -
length: 15
CDR3: CASSLQGGGHNEQFF
DNA: TGTGCCAGCAGCTTACAGGGTGGAGGGCACAATGAGCAGTTCTTC

size: few
V: TRBV5-4
J: TRBJ2-4
D: -
length: 14
CDR3: CASSLRDTGDIQYF
DNA: TGTGCCAGCAGCTTGAGGGACACCGGCGACATTCAGTACTTC

size: -
V: TRBV28
J: TRBJ1-6
D: -
length: 16
CDR3: CASSLIRAGYNSPLHF
DNA: TGTGCCAGCAGTTTAATCCGAGCAGGCTATAATTCACCCCTCCACTTT

size: -
V: TRBV7-9
J: TRBJ1-4
D: TRBD1
length: 14
CDR3: CASSLGQGKEKLFF
DNA: TGTGCCAGCAGCCTGGGACAGGGGAAAGAAAAACTGTTTTTT

size: -
V: TRBV7-2
J: TRBJ1-5
D: -
length: 15
CDR3: CASSLTPYSNQPQHF
DNA: TGTGCCAGCAGCCTCACCCCGTACAGCAACCAGCCCCAGCATTTT

size: few
V: TRBV7-2
J: TRBJ2-1
D: -
length: 12
CDR3: CASSLGPQEQFF
DNA: TGTGCCAGCTCCCTGGGGCCCCAGGAGCAGTTCTTC

size: -
V: TRBV7-9
J: TRBJ1-5
D: -
length: 13
CDR3: CASSSEAGQPQHF
DNA: TGTGCCAGCAGCTCCGAGGCTGGGCAGCCCCAGCATTTT

size: -
V: TRBV30
J: TRBJ1-5
D: TRBD1
length: 14
CDR3: CACGQGADFQPQHF
DNA: TGTGCCTGCGGACAGGGGGCAGATTTTCAGCCCCAGCATTTT

size: -
V: TRBV19
J: TRBJ1-6
D: TRBD1
length: 16
CDR3: CASSRQGVDHNSPLHF
DNA: TGTGCCAGTAGTCGACAGGGCGTTGATCATAATTCACCCCTCCACTTT